This TCR beta chain was identified in a study of blood T cell repertoires in COVID-19. Study as a whole: The analysed material was cDNA or gDNA that came from T cells, B-cell-depleted T cells, or PBMCs.

Germline V lookup: CDR1 SGHTA, CDR2 FQGNSA. This CDR3 is 13 amino acids long. V was cut by 3 bases and J by 12 bases, with 17 bases left in between. As handled by the study authors: Amplified reference gene primers provided the basis for estimating nucleated cell counts. Repertoires were generated with immunoSEQ multiplex PCR, while TCRdb's copy carries only in-frame clones and drops some. V and J calls and clone size follow that table, whereas D and trimming were derived from the DNA. The sample includes about 110,000 clones, less than 85% of them seen just once. What was sequenced was peripheral blood. The V and J genes are TRBV7-2 and TRBJ1-1; possibly TRBD1 for D (6 bases). This TCR was recovered from a woman in her forties with acute or convalescent COVID-19. The CDR3 protein is CASSLTGMDESFF. The DNA for the CDR3 is TGTGCCAGCAGCTTGACAGGTATGGATGAGTCTTTCTTT.